This TCR beta chain appears in the sequencing data of a study of blood T cell repertoires in COVID-19. Study in general: The samples span acute and convalescent COVID-19 from the United States, Italy and Spain. The analysed material was cDNA or gDNA that came from T cells, B-cell-depleted T cells, or PBMCs.

Methods used by the authors: Reference gene primer amplification in the assay estimated nucleated cell counts. The protocol was immunoSEQ multiplex PCR, while the TCRdb copy is restricted to in-frame clones and leaves out a portion. V, J and clone size are those of that table, while D and trimming were read from the DNA. Among under 150,000 clones listed, approximately 90% were seen once. V was cut by 1 base and J by 1 base, with 10 bases left in between. The CDR3 contains 15 residues. Per germline, CDR1 SQVTM and CDR2 ANQGSEA. The chain uses TRBV29-1 and TRBJ2-2, with D possibly matching TRBD2 (6 bases). The material sequenced was peripheral blood. The TCR originated in a human donor with active COVID-19. The donor label of this sample is uncertain. For the CDR3, the DNA is TGCAGCGTTGAAGTAGCGGCGGGGAACACCGGGGAGCTGTTTTTT. Translation gives CSVEVAAGNTGELFF.